These T cell receptor beta chains were read from a single sample in a study of shared clonotypes between healthy human individuals. Profiled with immunoSEQ multiplex PCR; TCRdb holds only in-frame clones, not every one. The sample holds millions of clones, approximately 94% seen once. Sequencing input: naive CD8+ T cells sorted from blood. These receptors originate from a man between 18 and 29 years old in good health. CDR3s leave out the opening cysteine and the closing phenylalanine or tryptophan. A D gene is named only where the DNA matches it firmly.

>TRBD2|TRBJ2-7|TRBV18
ASSPGTSGIAHEQY
>TRBD1|TRBJ1-4|TRBV2
ASKAGGMANEKLF
>-|TRBJ2-2|TRBV2
ASTGDRGRGFTGELF
>-|TRBJ1-2|TRBV27
ASSLSSNYGYT
>-|TRBJ1-2|TRBV6-6
ASSYREGIIYGYT
>TRBD2|TRBJ2-7|TRBV29-1
SVEGTTSGSIYEQY
>-|TRBJ1-1|TRBV5-4
ASSVTGNEAF
>-|TRBJ1-1|TRBV30
AWSGTENTEAF
>TRBD1|TRBJ2-7|TRBV4-1
ASSQSTGGRFYEQY
>TRBD2|TRBJ2-2|TRBV10-1
ASSDEDGGRDTGELF
>-|TRBJ2-1|TRBV4-1
ASSQVPPDYNEQF
>-|TRBJ1-5|TRBV5-1
ASSLDGDVWPQH
>-|TRBJ1-1|TRBV7-9
ASSLGGWTEAF
>-|TRBJ2-7|TRBV27
ASSLGRGNYEQY